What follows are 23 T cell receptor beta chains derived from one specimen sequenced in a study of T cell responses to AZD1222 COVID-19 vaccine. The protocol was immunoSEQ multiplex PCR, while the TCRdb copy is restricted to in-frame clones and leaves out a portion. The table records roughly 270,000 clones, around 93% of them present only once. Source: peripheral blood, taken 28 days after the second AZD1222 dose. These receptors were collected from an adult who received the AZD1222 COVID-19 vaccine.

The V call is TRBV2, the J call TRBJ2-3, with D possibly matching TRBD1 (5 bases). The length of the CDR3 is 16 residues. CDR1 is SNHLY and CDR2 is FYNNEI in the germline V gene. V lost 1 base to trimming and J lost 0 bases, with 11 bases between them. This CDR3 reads CASSEERGDSTDTQYF. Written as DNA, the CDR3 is TGTGCCAGCAGTGAAGAAAGGGGCGATAGCACAGATACGCAGTATTTT.

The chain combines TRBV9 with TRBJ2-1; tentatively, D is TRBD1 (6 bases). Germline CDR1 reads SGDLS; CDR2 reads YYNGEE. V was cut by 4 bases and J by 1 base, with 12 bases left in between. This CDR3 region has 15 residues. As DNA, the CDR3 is TGTGCCAGCAGCCTGACAGGTGGGTCCTACAATGAGCAGTTCTTC. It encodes CASSLTGGSYNEQFF.

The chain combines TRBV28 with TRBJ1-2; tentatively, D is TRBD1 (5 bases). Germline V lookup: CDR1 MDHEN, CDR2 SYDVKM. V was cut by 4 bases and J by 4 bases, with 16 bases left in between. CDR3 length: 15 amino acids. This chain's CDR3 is CASSSGDRPIYGYTF. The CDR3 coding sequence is TGTGCCAGCAGTTCGGGGGACCGGCCAATCTATGGCTACACCTTC.

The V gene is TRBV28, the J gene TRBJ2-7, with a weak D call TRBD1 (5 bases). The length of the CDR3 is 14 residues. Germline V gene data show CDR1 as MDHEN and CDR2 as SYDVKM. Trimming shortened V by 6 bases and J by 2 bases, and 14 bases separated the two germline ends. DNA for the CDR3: TGTGCCAGCAGAAGGGGATTGAACACCTACGAGCAGTACTTC. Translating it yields CASRRGLNTYEQYF.

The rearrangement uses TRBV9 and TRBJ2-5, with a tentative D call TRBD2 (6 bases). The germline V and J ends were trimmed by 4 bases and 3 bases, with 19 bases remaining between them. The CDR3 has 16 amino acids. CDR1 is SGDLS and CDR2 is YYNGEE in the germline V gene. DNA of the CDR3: TGTGCCAGCAGCAAGGCCGTTTTAACGGGAGAAGAGACCCAGTACTTC. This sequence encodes CASSKAVLTGEETQYF.

This CDR3 reads CASSPTPRNEQFF. DNA for the CDR3: TGTGCCAGCAGCCCCACCCCACGTAATGAGCAGTTCTTC. V and J are TRBV9 and TRBJ2-1; D remains ambiguous. Germline V gene lookup returns CDR1 SGDLS and CDR2 YYNGEE. The CDR3 consists of 13 residues. The V end was cut by 4 bases, the J end by 7 bases, with 12 bases between. The variable domain in full, with the rest retrieved from reference TRBV9 and TRBJ2-1, is DSGVTQTPKHLITATGQRVTLRCSPRSGDLSVYWYQQSLDQGLQFLIQYYNGEERAKGNILERFSAQQFPDLHSELNLSSLELGDSALYFCASSPTPRNEQFFGPGTRLTVL.

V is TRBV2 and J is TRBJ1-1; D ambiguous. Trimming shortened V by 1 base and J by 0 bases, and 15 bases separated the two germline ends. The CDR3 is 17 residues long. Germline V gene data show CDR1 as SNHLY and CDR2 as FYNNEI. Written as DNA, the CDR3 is TGTGCCAGCAGTGAAGGCGGTTTGGGGTCCATGAACACTGAAGCTTTCTTT. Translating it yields CASSEGGLGSMNTEAFF.

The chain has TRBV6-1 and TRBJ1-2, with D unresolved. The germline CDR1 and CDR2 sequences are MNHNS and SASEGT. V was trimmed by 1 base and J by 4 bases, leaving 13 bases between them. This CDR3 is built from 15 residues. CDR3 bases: TGTGCCAGCAGTGAAGATCTCCTTCTCGGCTATGGCTACACCTTC. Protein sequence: CASSEDLLLGYGYTF.

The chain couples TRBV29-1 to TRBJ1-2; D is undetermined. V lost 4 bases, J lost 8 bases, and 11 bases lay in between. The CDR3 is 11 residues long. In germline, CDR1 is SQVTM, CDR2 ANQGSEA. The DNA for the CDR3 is TGCAGCGTTGGAGGGCCTAGGGGCTACACCTTC. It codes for CSVGGPRGYTF.

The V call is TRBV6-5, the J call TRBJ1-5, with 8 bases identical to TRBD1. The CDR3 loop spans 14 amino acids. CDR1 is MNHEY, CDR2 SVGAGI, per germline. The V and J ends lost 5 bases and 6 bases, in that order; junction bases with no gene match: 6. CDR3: CASSRQGISQPQHF. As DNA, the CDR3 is TGTGCCAGCAGTAGACAGGGGATTAGTCAGCCCCAGCATTTT.

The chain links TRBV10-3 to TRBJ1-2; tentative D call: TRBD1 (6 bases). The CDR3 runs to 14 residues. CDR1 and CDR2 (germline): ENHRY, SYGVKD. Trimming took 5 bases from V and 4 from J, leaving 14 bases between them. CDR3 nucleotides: TGTGCCATCAGTCAAGGGGGTGACACCTATGGCTACACCTTC. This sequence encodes CAISQGGDTYGYTF.

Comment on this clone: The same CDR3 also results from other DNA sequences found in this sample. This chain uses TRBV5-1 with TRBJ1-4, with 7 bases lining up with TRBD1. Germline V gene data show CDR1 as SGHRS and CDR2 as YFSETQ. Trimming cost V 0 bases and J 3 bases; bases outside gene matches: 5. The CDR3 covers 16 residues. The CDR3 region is CASSLGDRAANEKLFF. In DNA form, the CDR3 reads TGCGCCAGCAGCTTGGGCGACAGGGCTGCTAATGAAAAACTGTTTTTT.

Here the CDR3 reads CASSVMSNQPQHF. DNA for the CDR3: TGTGCCAGTAGCGTCATGAGCAATCAGCCCCAGCATTTT. This chain joins TRBV19 and TRBJ1-5, with D hard to call. Germline CDR1 is LNHDA and CDR2 is SQIVND (reference sequence). The V end was cut by 6 bases, the J end by 1 base, with 7 bases between. CDR3 length: 13 residues.

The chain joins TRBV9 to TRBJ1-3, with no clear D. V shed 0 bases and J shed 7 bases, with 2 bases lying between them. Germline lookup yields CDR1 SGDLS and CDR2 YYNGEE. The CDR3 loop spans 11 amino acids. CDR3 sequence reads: CASSVDNTIYF. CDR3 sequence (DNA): TGTGCCAGCAGCGTAGACAACACCATATATTTT.

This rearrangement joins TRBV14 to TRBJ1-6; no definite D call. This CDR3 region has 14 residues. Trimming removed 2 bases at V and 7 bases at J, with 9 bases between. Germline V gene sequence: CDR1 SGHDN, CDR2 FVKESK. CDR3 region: CASSQLDPNSPLHF. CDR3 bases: TGTGCCAGCAGCCAACTGGATCCGAATTCACCCCTCCACTTT.

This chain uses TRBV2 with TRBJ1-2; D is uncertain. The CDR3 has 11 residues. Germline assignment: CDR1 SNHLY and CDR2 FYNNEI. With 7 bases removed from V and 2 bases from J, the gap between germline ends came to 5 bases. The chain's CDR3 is CASTGNYGYTF. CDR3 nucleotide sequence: TGTGCCAGCACGGGGAACTATGGCTACACCTTC. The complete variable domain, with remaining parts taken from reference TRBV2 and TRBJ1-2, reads EPEVTQTPSHQVTQMGQEVILRCVPISNHLYFYWYRQILGQKVEFLVSFYNNEISEKSEIFDDQFSVERPDGSNFTLKIRSTKLEDSAMYFCASTGNYGYTFGSGTRLTVV.

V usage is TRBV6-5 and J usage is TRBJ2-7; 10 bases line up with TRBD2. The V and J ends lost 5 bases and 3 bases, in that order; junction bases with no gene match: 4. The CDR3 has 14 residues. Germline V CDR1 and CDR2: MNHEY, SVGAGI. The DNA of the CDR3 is TGTGCCAGCAGTCCCCAGCGGGGGGGCTACGAGCAGTACTTC. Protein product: CASSPQRGGYEQYF.

CDR3 residues: CASIQLRWAIHNEQFF. CDR3 bases: TGTGCCAGCATCCAACTACGGTGGGCCATTCACAATGAGCAGTTCTTC. V usage is TRBV11-3 and J usage is TRBJ2-1; D remains ambiguous. CDR1 and CDR2 (germline): SGHNT, YENEEA. This CDR3 has 16 residues. Trimming took off 7 bases at V and 5 bases at J, with 21 bases between the two ends.

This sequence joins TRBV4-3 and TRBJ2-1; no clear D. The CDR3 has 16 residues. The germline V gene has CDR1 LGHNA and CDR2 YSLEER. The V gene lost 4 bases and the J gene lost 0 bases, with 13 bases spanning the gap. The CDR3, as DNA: TGCGCCAGCAGCCCCGAGGCACCGAGCTCCTACAATGAGCAGTTCTTC. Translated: CASSPEAPSSYNEQFF.

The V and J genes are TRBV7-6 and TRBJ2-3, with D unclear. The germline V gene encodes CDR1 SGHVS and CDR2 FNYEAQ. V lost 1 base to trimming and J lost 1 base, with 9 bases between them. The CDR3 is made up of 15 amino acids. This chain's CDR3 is CASSLGMAGTDTQYF. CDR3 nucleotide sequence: TGTGCCAGCAGCTTAGGGATGGCAGGCACAGATACGCAGTATTTT.

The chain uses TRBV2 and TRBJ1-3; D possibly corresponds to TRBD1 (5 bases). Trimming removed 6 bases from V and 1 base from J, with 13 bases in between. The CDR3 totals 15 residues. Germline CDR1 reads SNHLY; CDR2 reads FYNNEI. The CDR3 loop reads CASSLYRTSGNTIYF. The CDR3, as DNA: TGTGCCAGCAGCCTCTACAGGACGTCTGGAAACACCATATATTTT. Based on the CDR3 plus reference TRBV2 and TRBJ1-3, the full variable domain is EPEVTQTPSHQVTQMGQEVILRCVPISNHLYFYWYRQILGQKVEFLVSFYNNEISEKSEIFDDQFSVERPDGSNFTLKIRSTKLEDSAMYFCASSLYRTSGNTIYFGEGSWLTVV.

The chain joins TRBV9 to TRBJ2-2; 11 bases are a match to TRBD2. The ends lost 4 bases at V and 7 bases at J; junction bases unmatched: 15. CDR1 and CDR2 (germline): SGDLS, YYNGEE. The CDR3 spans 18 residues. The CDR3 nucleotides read TGTGCCAGCAGCAAAGGTACTAGCGGGAGACGTATTGGCGGGGAGCTGTTTTTT. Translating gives CASSKGTSGRRIGGELFF.

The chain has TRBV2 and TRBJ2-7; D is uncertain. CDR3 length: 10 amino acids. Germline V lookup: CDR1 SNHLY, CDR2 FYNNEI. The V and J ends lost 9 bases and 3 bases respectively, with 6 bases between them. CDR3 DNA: TGTGCCAGTTCGTTCTACGAGCAGTACTTC. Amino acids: CASSFYEQYF.